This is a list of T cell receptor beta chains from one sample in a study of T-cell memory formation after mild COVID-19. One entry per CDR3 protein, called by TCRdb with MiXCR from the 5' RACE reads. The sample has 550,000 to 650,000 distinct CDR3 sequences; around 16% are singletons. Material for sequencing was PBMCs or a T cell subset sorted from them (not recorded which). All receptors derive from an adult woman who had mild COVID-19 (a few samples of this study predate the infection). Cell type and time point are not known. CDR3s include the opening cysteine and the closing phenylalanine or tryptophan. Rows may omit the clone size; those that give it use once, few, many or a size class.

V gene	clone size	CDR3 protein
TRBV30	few	CAWRGTSLRDTQYF
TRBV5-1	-	CASSLKVGATRNEQFF
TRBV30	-	CAWERGGNEQFF
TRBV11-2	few	CASSIGTGTYEQYF
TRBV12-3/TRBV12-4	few	CASSSTPGLAPGELFF
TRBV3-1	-	CASSHGITSGGRETQYF
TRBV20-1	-	CSASQGGAGQPQHF
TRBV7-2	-	CASSLTRAQYF
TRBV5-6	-	CASSLLLTGPEAFF
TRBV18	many	CASSPSGPSNQPQHF
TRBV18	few	CASSPPAGAGYGYTF
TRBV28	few	CASSYGQSSNQPQHF
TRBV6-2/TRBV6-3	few	CASSWTGILNNQPQHF
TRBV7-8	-	CASSPHLGLAGGQETQYF
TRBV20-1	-	CSARLRYNEQFF
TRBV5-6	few	CASSWAGAVEQFF
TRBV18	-	CASSTSGRARMGDTQYF
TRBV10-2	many	CASGQGMSNQPQHF
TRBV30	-	CAWSVRRQGIRFSNQPQHF
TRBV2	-	CASSEYHEQYF
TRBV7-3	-	CASSLTGGEETQYF
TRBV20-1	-	CSAGGPLGYYEQYF
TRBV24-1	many	CATEGGASDEQYF
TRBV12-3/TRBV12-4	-	CASSFGGGAINEQFF
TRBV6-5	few	CASSGLVGGREQFF
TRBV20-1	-	CSATSGESSYNEQFF
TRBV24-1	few	CATSDAQGSGELFF
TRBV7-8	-	CASSLGVRSSGNTIYF